This is a list of T cell receptor beta chains from one sample in a study of T cell repertoires in cytomegalovirus infection. Each CDR3 protein is one row after TCRdb ran MiXCR on the reads. The sample has some 560,000 distinct CDR3 sequences, 35% to 50% seen once. Their antigens are not known. The specimen was cultured PBMCs, collected from culture after CMV antigen stimulation. Source of these receptors: a human donor in good health (CMV status not recorded). Some clones in this sample may be carry-over from other donors' samples. Both conserved end residues are part of each CDR3. The D gene is left open where the match is weak. Size tells how often a clone was seen (once, few, many) or the class of an expanded clone, and some rows leave it out.

CDR3aa,CDR3nt,v_gene,j_gene,abundance,d_gene,len
CASSLNRGEEKLFF,TGTGCCAGCAGCTTAAACAGGGGAGAGGAAAAACTGTTTTTT,TRBV7-2,TRBJ1-4,-,TRBD1,14
CASSLERRGRGEQYF,TGTGCCAGCAGTTTAGAACGCAGAGGTCGAGGAGAGCAGTACTTC,TRBV12-3/TRBV12-4,TRBJ2-7,-,-,15
CASSSRDRGRRADIQYF,TGTGCCAGCAGCAGCCGGGACAGGGGGCGAAGGGCGGACATTCAGTACTTC,TRBV7-2,TRBJ2-4,many,TRBD1,17
CASSQTGGSGANVLTF,TGTGCCAGCAGCCAGACAGGGGGCAGTGGGGCCAACGTCCTGACTTTC,TRBV7-2,TRBJ2-6,many,TRBD1,16
CASSYSAVNLNTEAFF,TGTGCCAGCAGTTACTCCGCCGTTAATTTGAACACTGAAGCTTTCTTT,TRBV6-6,TRBJ1-1,-,-,16
CASSELQANQPQHF,TGTGCCAGCAGTGAATTACAGGCAAATCAGCCCCAGCATTTT,TRBV2,TRBJ1-5,-,-,14
CASSRQGLAKNIQYF,TGTGCCAGCAGTCGACAGGGGTTAGCCAAAAACATTCAGTACTTC,TRBV6-1,TRBJ2-4,few,TRBD1,15
CASSLNSGSKTDTQYF,TGTGCCAGCAGCTTAAATAGCGGGAGCAAAACAGATACGCAGTATTTT,TRBV7-2,TRBJ2-3,few,TRBD2,16
CSVEDLVVRTSGGTDTQYF,TGCAGCGTTGAAGATCTCGTGGTCCGGACTAGCGGGGGCACAGATACGCAGTATTTT,TRBV29-1,TRBJ2-3,-,TRBD2,19
CASSPLRGGGQGGETQYF,TGCGCCAGCAGCCCCCTCAGGGGAGGGGGCCAGGGTGGAGAGACCCAGTACTTC,TRBV4-1,TRBJ2-5,-,-,18
CASSLAGRNTEALF,TGTGCCAGCAGCTTAGCAGGCAGGAACACTGAAGCTTTATTT,TRBV7-2,TRBJ1-1,-,-,14
CASSLNGGETEAFF,TGTGCCAGCAGTTTAAACGGCGGTGAGACTGAAGCTTTCTTT,TRBV27,TRBJ1-1,-,-,14
CASRTSGRKGEQFF,TGTGCCAGCAGGACTAGCGGGAGGAAGGGTGAGCAGTTCTTC,TRBV6-1,TRBJ2-1,-,TRBD2,14
CASTIWGGGIEKLFF,TGTGCCAGCACCATATGGGGGGGGGGAATTGAAAAACTGTTTTTT,TRBV6-2/TRBV6-3,TRBJ1-4,-,-,15
CASSPPGQGAGYTF,TGTGCCAGCAGCCCACCGGGACAGGGGGCTGGCTACACCTTC,TRBV7-4,TRBJ1-2,once,TRBD1,14
CASRRSGNEQFF,TGTGCCAGCAGGAGAAGCGGAAATGAGCAGTTCTTC,TRBV11-2,TRBJ2-1,-,-,12
CASNQGAVYGYTF,TGTGCCAGCAACCAGGGGGCCGTCTATGGCTACACCTTC,TRBV2,TRBJ1-2,-,TRBD1,13